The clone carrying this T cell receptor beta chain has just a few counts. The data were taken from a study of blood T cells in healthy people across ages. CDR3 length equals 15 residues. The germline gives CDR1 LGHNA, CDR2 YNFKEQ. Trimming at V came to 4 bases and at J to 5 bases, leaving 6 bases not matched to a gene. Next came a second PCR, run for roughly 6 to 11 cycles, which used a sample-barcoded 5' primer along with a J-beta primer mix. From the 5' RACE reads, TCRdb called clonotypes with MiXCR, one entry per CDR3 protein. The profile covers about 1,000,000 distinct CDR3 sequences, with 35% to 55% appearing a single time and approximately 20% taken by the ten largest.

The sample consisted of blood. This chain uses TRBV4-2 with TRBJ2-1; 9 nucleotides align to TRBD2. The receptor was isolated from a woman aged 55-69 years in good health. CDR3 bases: TGTGCCAGCAGCCTCAGACTAGCGGCCAACAATGAGCAGTTCTTC. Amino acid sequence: CASSLRLAANNEQFF.